Listed below are T cell receptor beta chains from one sample, sequenced in a study of T cells in Graves' hyperthyroidism and ophthalmopathy. TCRdb redid the calling of the multiplex PCR reads with MiXCR, one entry per CDR3 protein. Found here are hundreds of thousands of distinct CDR3 sequences, 15% to 18% of them singletons; the top ten hold 12% to 15%. Sequencing was carried out using blood. These TCRs come from a woman aged 18-29 years with Graves' hyperthyroidism. Each CDR3 is given with its conserved first and last residue. D genes are given only for firm matches. Expanded clones get a size class; other rows say once, few or many, or leave the size out.

>TRBJ1-2|many|NA|TRBV10-3
TGTGCCATCAGTGACAGTAAAGGGGGCTATGGCTACACCTTC
CAISDSKGGYGYTF
>TRBJ2-1|many|NA|TRBV3-1
TGTGCCAGCAGCCAAGATTTTTCGGAGCAGTTCTTC
CASSQDFSEQFF
>TRBJ1-1|many|NA|TRBV7-9
TGTGCCAGCAGCCCCGCGACAGGCGCGAACACTGAAGCTTTCTTT
CASSPATGANTEAFF
>TRBJ1-1|few|TRBD1|TRBV6-2/TRBV6-3
TGTGCCAGCAGTCAGGACAGGCGTATTTCTGAAGCTTTCTTT
CASSQDRRISEAFF
>TRBJ2-3|many|NA|TRBV28
TGTGCCAGCAGTGGATCTCCGGCCCCAGAGTTAGATACGCAGTATTTT
CASSGSPAPELDTQYF
>TRBJ2-1|many|NA|TRBV3-1
TGTGCCAGCAGCCAGACTAGGGGTAATGAGCAGTTCTTC
CASSQTRGNEQFF
>TRBJ2-5|many|NA|TRBV7-2
TGTGCCAGCAGCTTAGGAGGGAGATTGGGTGAGACCCAGTACTTC
CASSLGGRLGETQYF
>TRBJ2-1|many|TRBD2|TRBV4-3
TGCGCCAGCAGCCAAGATGTACCAGCGGGGGGCCTCTACGGTGAGCAGTTCTTC
CASSQDVPAGGLYGEQFF
>TRBJ1-2|NA|TRBD1|TRBV29-1
TGCAGCGTTTCGAGGACAGGAGACTATGGCTACACCTTC
CSVSRTGDYGYTF
>TRBJ2-1|few|TRBD2|TRBV11-3
TGTGCCAGCAGCTTAGATTCCCCCAGCGGGGGGGTCAATGAGCAGTTCTTC
CASSLDSPSGGVNEQFF
>TRBJ1-5|many|NA|TRBV28
TGTGCCAGCACCATACCGGGAGGCGGGCAGCCCCAGCATTTT
CASTIPGGGQPQHF
>TRBJ2-5|once|NA|TRBV25-1
TGTGCCAGCAGTGAAGAGGTGGGAGAGACCCAGTACTTC
CASSEEVGETQYF
>TRBJ1-1|NA|NA|TRBV9
TGTGCCAGCAGCGTAGCGGTAGGGGCGGTCACTGAAGCTTTCTTT
CASSVAVGAVTEAFF
>TRBJ2-1|many|TRBD1|TRBV7-9
TGTGCCAGCAGCTCACCCGCCAACAGGGGGCGAGATGAGCAGTTCTTC
CASSSPANRGRDEQFF
>TRBJ1-4|NA|NA|TRBV6-1
TGTGCCAGCAGTGGCGCTGGGAGCACTAATGAAAAACTGTTTTTT
CASSGAGSTNEKLFF
>TRBJ1-2|many|NA|TRBV7-2
TGTGCCAGCAGCTTATATTACGCAGCTAACTATGGCTACACCTTC
CASSLYYAANYGYTF
>TRBJ2-5|NA|TRBD2|TRBV28
TGTGCCAGCACCGCGGGGGGGGGCACCGGGAAAGAGGCCCAGTACTTC
CASTAGGGTGKEAQYF
>TRBJ2-1|few|NA|TRBV12-5
TGTGCTAGTGGTTTGGTAGACCCGGGCCCTGAGCAGTTCTTC
CASGLVDPGPEQFF